This T cell receptor (beta chain) was recovered during a study of a mutant IDH1 vaccine in newly diagnosed glioma. The wider study: Vaccination was launched 4-6 weeks after radiotherapy alone, or with temozolomide cycles.

To note about this clone: Its target is unknown.

Germline CDR1 reads MNHNS; CDR2 reads SASEGT. V lost 3 bases and J lost 3, with 9 bases in between. This CDR3 is built from 14 residues. The study, taken as a whole, reports: Seemingly, pseudoprogression had no relation to changes in the top peripheral T cell clonotypes. Immune responses arising from the vaccine appeared in more than 80% of patients.

Time point in this sample: week 47, end of study. Vaccinated patients received 300 ug of mutant IDH1 20-mer peptide per dose, with topical imiquimod. The astrocytomas were IDH1-mutant, ATRX-negative, and WHO grade 3 or 4. The repertoire was sequenced with immunoSEQ multiplex PCR; TCRdb's copy has only in-frame clones and lacks some. The table records 50,000 to 70,000 clones, less than 90% of them present only once. The source material was PBMCs, sampled from a glioma patient whose treatment included an IDH1 peptide vaccine. This TCR was sampled from a woman aged 45-60 years with glioma. This chain connects TRBV6-1 to TRBJ1-5; unclear D gene. The CDR3 DNA reads as TGTGCCAGCAGTGAGTCAGGCAACAATCAGCCCCAGCATTTT. Residues: CASSESGNNQPQHF.